The entry below gives a single T cell receptor (beta chain) sequence along with its context. The antigen remains unidentified. The data were taken from a study of a mutant IDH1 vaccine in newly diagnosed glioma. General study results and limits: Shifts in the top peripheral T cell clonotypes seemed unrelated to pseudoprogression.

This sample's time point: week 23, last vaccination. Each vaccine dose was 300 ug of mutant IDH1 20-mer peptide, with topical imiquimod. CDR3 length: 15 residues. V was clipped by 4 bases and J by 6 bases, with 18 bases between them. CDR1 is PRHDT and CDR2 is FYEKMQ in the germline V gene (reference sequence). Some clones are missing from TCRdb's copy, which holds only in-frame ones; the method was immunoSEQ multiplex PCR. The sample shows about 65,000 clones, about 88% of them seen only once. The source was PBMCs, collected from a glioma patient whose treatment included an IDH1 peptide vaccine. This sequence originates from a man aged 25-40 years with glioma. V is TRBV13 and J is TRBJ1-2; tentatively, D is TRBD1 (5 bases). CDR3 bases: TGTGCCAGCAGCTACTCTCAGGGAGTTCTCAATGGCTACACCTTC. Its translation is CASSYSQGVLNGYTF. The full variable domain, rest sourced from reference TRBV13 and TRBJ1-2, is AAGVIQSPRHLIKEKRETATLKCYPIPRHDTVYWYQQGPGQDPQFLISFYEKMQSDKGSIPDRFSAQQFSDYHSELNMSSLELGDSALYFCASSYSQGVLNGYTFGSGTRLTVV.